The 17 T cell receptor beta chains below all came from one sample that was sequenced in a study of shared clonotypes between healthy human individuals. The data were produced by immunoSEQ multiplex PCR, yet TCRdb's version contains in-frame clones alone and is incomplete. The table has about 980,000 clones, approximately 80% seen once. Sequencing input: memory CD4+ T cells sorted from blood. The subset is: CD45RA-negative fraction. These receptors were collected from a man between 18 and 29 years old in good health.

In the case of this clone: Other DNA sequences in this specimen translate into the identical CDR3. The chain carries TRBV5-1 and TRBJ2-3, with a weak D call TRBD2 (5 bases). V was clipped by 2 bases and J by 6 bases, with 7 bases between them. From germline, CDR1 is SGHRS and CDR2 YFSETQ. CDR3 length: 12 residues. Here the CDR3 DNA reads TGCGCCAGCAGCTTTGGGAGCGATACGCAGTATTTT. Translated, it gives CASSFGSDTQYF.

V usage is TRBV29-1 and J usage is TRBJ2-5; D possibly corresponds to TRBD2 (7 bases). Germline V CDR1 and CDR2: SQVTM, ANQGSEA. Trimming cost V 7 bases and J 5 bases, with 29 bases left between them. This CDR3 contains 17 residues. In DNA, the CDR3 is TGCAGCGCCCGATGGGGGGGGGCGGCAGGGACTCGGGAGACCCAGTACTTC. It specifies CSARWGGAAGTRETQYF.

This rearrangement joins TRBV6-5 to TRBJ2-1; a possible D gene is TRBD2 (5 bases). This CDR3 spans 11 amino acids. Trimming removed 8 bases at V and 7 bases at J, with 9 bases between. Germline lookup yields CDR1 MNHEY and CDR2 SVGAGI. The DNA of the CDR3 is TGTGCCAGCCGTACTAGAAATGAGCAGTTCTTC. It translates to CASRTRNEQFF.

This clone appeared a few times. The gene calls are TRBV4-3 and TRBJ1-6; no definite D call. The CDR3 runs 15 residues. Germline CDR1 is LGHNA and CDR2 is YSLEER. Trimming took off 1 base at V and 4 bases at J, with 8 bases between the two ends. The CDR3 protein is CASSQVLGYNSPLHF. The CDR3 coding sequence is TGCGCCAGCAGCCAAGTCTTGGGGTATAATTCACCCCTCCACTTT.

CDR3 in amino acids: CASILRAGVAEQYF. The CDR3 DNA follows: TGTGCCAGCATTCTAAGGGCGGGAGTCGCCGAGCAGTACTTC. J is TRBJ2-7 and V is TRBV5-6; 7 bases line up with TRBD2. The V gene end was trimmed by 6 bases and the J gene end by 6 bases; junction bases not matched to a gene: 12. The germline gives CDR1 SGHDT, CDR2 YYEEEE. The CDR3 extends over 14 amino acids.

Worth noting for this clone: An end of the junction does not agree with germline; a read error may underlie this. J is TRBJ2-1 and V is TRBV7-7, with TRBD2 matching 9 bases. CDR1 is SSHAT and CDR2 is FNYEAQ in the germline V gene (reference sequence). The CDR3 spans 15 residues. The CDR3 DNA is TGTGCTAGCAGCCCCCGGAGCGGGGGGTTCAATGAGCAGTTCTTC. The encoded protein is CASSPRSGGFNEQFF.

V and J are TRBV6-6 and TRBJ1-6; 7 bases agree with TRBD1. V was clipped by 0 bases and J by 9 bases; unmatched bases: 5. The CDR3 length is 15 residues. The germline V gene encodes CDR1 MNHNY and CDR2 SVGAGI (reference sequence). Here the CDR3 DNA reads TGTGCCAGCAGTTACTCTACAGGGGCCTCTTCACCCCTCCACTTT. Encoded protein: CASSYSTGASSPLHF.

The chain has TRBV28 and TRBJ1-5; TRBD1 might be the D (6 bases). Germline-derived CDR1 and CDR2 are MDHEN and SYDVKM. Trimming stripped 8 bases from V and 5 bases from J, with 19 bases between. The CDR3 runs to 15 residues. The CDR3 protein is CASQNQGPRYQPQHF. The CDR3 DNA is TGTGCCAGCCAGAATCAGGGGCCGCGATATCAGCCCCAGCATTTT. Based on the CDR3 plus reference TRBV28 and TRBJ1-5, the full variable domain is DVKVTQSSRYLVKRTGEKVFLECVQDMDHENMFWYRQDPGLGLRLIYFSYDVKMKEKGDIPEGYSVSREKKERFSLILESASTNQTSMYLCASQNQGPRYQPQHFGDGTRLSIL.

CDR3 bases: TGTGCCGGTGCAGTTTCGATCAATCAGCCCCAGCATTTT. Residues: CAGAVSINQPQHF. V usage is TRBV6-1 and J usage is TRBJ1-5; D gene uncertain. Trimming pared 11 bases from V and 3 bases from J, leaving 14 bases between. The CDR3 sequence is 13 residues long. CDR1 MNHNS and CDR2 SASEGT come from the germline V gene.

This clone turned up a few times. The rearrangement links TRBV6-6 to TRBJ1-1; D unresolved. Germline V lookup: CDR1 MNHNY, CDR2 SVGAGI (reference sequence). Trimming took 6 bases from V and 8 from J, leaving 7 bases between them. CDR3 length: 10 residues. In DNA form, the CDR3 reads TGTGCCAGCAGAACCGGGGAAGCTTTCTTT. Its protein product is CASRTGEAFF.

This chain links TRBV29-1 with TRBJ2-3; 7 nucleotides line up with TRBD1. The V segment lost 2 bases and the J segment 4 bases; nucleotides outside the gene matches: 6. The CDR3 is made up of 14 amino acids. In germline, CDR1 is SQVTM, CDR2 ANQGSEA. The CDR3 coding sequence is TGCAGCGTTGAAATGACAGGGCGTGCAGATACGCAGTATTTT. It translates to CSVEMTGRADTQYF.

CDR3 amino acids: CASLGLGPQPQHF. The CDR3 region has the DNA TGTGCCAGCTTGGGGCTGGGGCCCCAGCCCCAGCATTTT. The rearrangement joins TRBV28 to TRBJ1-5; possibly TRBD1 for D (5 bases). Per the germline V gene, CDR1 is MDHEN and CDR2 is SYDVKM. V lost 8 bases and J lost 7, with 15 bases in between. CDR3 size: 13 residues.

The chain couples TRBV28 to TRBJ1-2, with a tentative D call TRBD1 (5 bases). The germline V gene has CDR1 MDHEN and CDR2 SYDVKM. V gave up 5 bases and J gave up 4 bases, with 11 bases separating them. The CDR3 covers 13 residues. The CDR3 nucleotides read TGTGCCAGCAGTACGACCGGGACCTATGGCTACACCTTC. Amino acid sequence: CASSTTGTYGYTF.

The V and J genes are TRBV6-4 and TRBJ1-5; D call uncertain. The germline gives CDR1 MRHNA, CDR2 SNTAGT. V lost 8 bases, J lost 5 bases, and 13 bases lay in between. The CDR3 runs to 13 residues. The CDR3 loop is CASGTRNHQPQHF. The CDR3 nucleotides are TGTGCCAGCGGCACTCGAAACCATCAGCCCCAGCATTTT.

The genes are TRBV4-1 and TRBJ2-6; D may be TRBD1 (6 bases). V was clipped by 4 bases and J by 1 base, with 11 bases between them. There are 16 residues in the CDR3. Germline loops: CDR1 MGHRA, CDR2 YSYEKL. CDR3 in DNA: TGCGCCAGCAGCCCCTTGACAGGATCTGGGGCCAACGTCCTGACTTTC. The encoded protein is CASSPLTGSGANVLTF.

CDR3 DNA: TGTGCCAGCAGCCCAAGCACGACTAGCAGCGTCGAGCAGTACTTC. Protein product: CASSPSTTSSVEQYF. The chain employs TRBV7-9 and TRBJ2-7; 7 bases are a match to TRBD2. The CDR3 spans 15 residues. V was pared by 5 bases and J by 6 bases, with 13 bases of the junction left unmatched. Germline V gives CDR1 SEHNR, CDR2 FQNEAQ (reference sequence).

The genes are TRBV5-8 and TRBJ2-1; 10 nucleotides agree with TRBD2. From germline, CDR1 is SGHTS and CDR2 YDEGEE. This CDR3 has 14 residues. Trimming took 5 bases from V and 2 from J; bases not matched to a gene: 1. In DNA, the CDR3 is TGTGCCAGCAGGAGCGGGAGGGCCTACAATGAGCAGTTCTTC. Translating gives CASRSGRAYNEQFF.